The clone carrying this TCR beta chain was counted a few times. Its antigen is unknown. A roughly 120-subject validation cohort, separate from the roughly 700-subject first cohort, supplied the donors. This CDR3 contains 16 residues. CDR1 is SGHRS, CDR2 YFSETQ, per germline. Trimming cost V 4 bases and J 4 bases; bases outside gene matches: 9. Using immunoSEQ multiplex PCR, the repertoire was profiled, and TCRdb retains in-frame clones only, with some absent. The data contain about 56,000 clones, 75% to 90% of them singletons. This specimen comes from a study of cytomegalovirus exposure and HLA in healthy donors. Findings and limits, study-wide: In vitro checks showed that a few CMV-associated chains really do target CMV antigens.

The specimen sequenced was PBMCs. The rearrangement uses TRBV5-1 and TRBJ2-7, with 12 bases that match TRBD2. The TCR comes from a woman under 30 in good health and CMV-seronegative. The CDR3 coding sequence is TGCGCCAGCAGCGTTACTAGCGGGAGGACTGGGTACGAGCAGTACTTC. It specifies CASSVTSGRTGYEQYF.